This T cell receptor (beta chain) was recorded in a study of T cells in Graves' hyperthyroidism and ophthalmopathy (dated 2019 in TCRdb). In terms of the full investigation: Peripheral blood was sampled at the time of initial diagnosis, prior to any treatment. Prospective prediction of ophthalmopathy was tested in an independent validation cohort of approximately 19 hyperthyroidism patients and approximately 17 patients who later progressed to ophthalmopathy. The paper reports TCR Vbeta CDR3 sequencing of some 140 peripheral blood samples: under 45 ophthalmopathy, roughly 80 hyperthyroidism and 17 progressor patients. The 100 discovery patients were divided at random into training and test sets in a 7:3 ratio. A discovery cohort of approximately 100 patients, roughly 43 with Graves' ophthalmopathy and 57 with stable Graves' hyperthyroidism, was used to find distinguishing TCR V-J signatures. In addition, the study compared T-cell repertoires in thyroid tissue and in blood from several Graves' hyperthyroidism patients. After blood sampling, hyperthyroidism patients were treated with methimazole at a starting dose of 30 mg daily, and ophthalmopathy patients were treated with high-dose intravenous methylprednisolone.

TCR beta CDR3 regions were amplified from RNA transcripts. A first-round RT-PCR of the TCR CDR3 used the HTBI primer set with the Qiagen OneStep RT-PCR kit. The libraries were constructed in a second round of multiplex PCR and then size-selected and purified. Paired-end sequencing of the libraries was performed with 100 bp reads on an Illumina HiSeq2000. Per the original workflow: SOAPnuke was used to process the raw data, throwing out any read that contained adapters or uncalled bases, had a mean Phred below 15, or lacked an exact constant-primer or identifier match. COPE v1.2.5 was used to merge the high-quality paired reads, and each unique nucleotide sequence was defined as a clonotype. MiTCR v1.1 was used to align clonotypes to the IMGT TRBV, TRBD and TRBJ reference segments. The analysis included only V-J combinations with a frequency above 0.0001, which together covered approximately 99% of the repertoires. The TCS score was defined as F50 (clonal expansion) divided by E x V (chaos), with BLOSUM62-based TCRdist calculated between CDR3 peptides within each V-J. Welch's t-statistics and random forest reduced several hundred V-J features to about 12, which were used in a naive Bayes classifier (R e1071). In TCRdb, the public reads were trimmed at Q25 with fastp and aligned with MiXCR, with productive beta chains retained. Duplicate CDR3 protein sequences are folded into a single record with the most common DNA and genes. In this record, the V and J calls reflect TCRdb's handling and not the investigators' own analysis. Recorded for this sample are approximately 410,000 distinct CDR3 sequences; roughly 13% of them occurred a single time. Jointly, the top ten make up roughly 4.8% of the sample.

According to the germline V gene, CDR1 reads MNHNS and CDR2 reads SASEGT. V and J are truncated by 7 bases and 4 bases respectively, leaving an intervening sequence of 22 bases. CDR3 length: 16 amino acids, cysteine to phenylalanine. Only the CDR3 portion is preserved as DNA: 48 bases, with reading frame beginning at the first base. The table lists this clonotype with a few counts. Its cognate antigen has yet to be identified. The record has no base qualities; no much larger clone is one base away. What the research found in general, with its limitations: In validation, progression to ophthalmopathy was predicted by the model with around 71% sensitivity and nearly 75% specificity, a median of about 6.8 months before onset. In cross-validation, a model built on a 13 V-J signature told ophthalmopathy apart from stable hyperthyroidism with approximately 90% sensitivity and 81% to 82% specificity, and in testing the same model reached 80%/75%. No statistical method was used to set the sample size in advance, and investigators knew the group allocation. Most expanded thyroid clonotypes (frequency above 0.001) were also detected in blood, a finding suggesting that blood repertoires may reflect thyroid immune responses.

Stable Graves' hyperthyroidism was defined as the absence of progression to ophthalmopathy over 18 months of follow-up. The hyperthyroidism patients were between 18 and 65 years old and newly diagnosed, with a disease duration of less than 2 months. Any patient with an uncontrolled infection, another autoimmune disease, pregnancy or lactation was excluded. Diagnoses relied on clinical symptoms, serum thyroxine and TRAb, thyroid ultrasound and orbital computed tomography. Ficoll-Paque density gradient centrifugation was used to isolate PBMCs from around 9.1 ml of fresh peripheral blood. Total RNA was extracted using Trizol reagent, and RNA quality was assessed on an Agilent 2100 Bioanalyzer.

The rearrangement combines TRBV6-1 with TRBJ1-1; D gene: possibly TRBD1, on 5 matching bases. Material for sequencing was blood. This clonotype originated in a woman younger than 30 with Graves' hyperthyroidism. The DNA sequence is as follows: TGTGCCAGCATAAGGGCTAGCGGGACGAACCCCACTGAAGCTTTCTTT. Its product reads: CASIRASGTNPTEAFF.